A single sample gave rise to the 8 T cell receptor beta chains below, sequenced in a study of OX40 agonist ivuxolimab in advanced cancers. Produced via immunoSEQ multiplex PCR; TCRdb's table is partial and in-frame only. The profile shows 68,000 or so clones, 80% to 90% of them singletons. The input for sequencing was CD4+ or CD8+ T cells sorted from blood, taken in a trial of the OX40 agonist ivuxolimab. The receptors were sampled from an adult with an advanced solid tumor such as melanoma, head and neck, liver or kidney cancer.

This rearrangement joins TRBV4-2 to TRBJ1-5; no clear D gene. Trimming shortened V by 0 bases and J by 4 bases, and 10 bases separated the two germline ends. CDR1 LGHNA and CDR2 YNFKEQ come from the germline V gene. The CDR3 is 15 amino acids. The CDR3 DNA reads TGTGCCAGCAGCCAAGATGGAGGGCTAAATCAGCCCCAGCATTTT. It codes for CASSQDGGLNQPQHF.

This sequence joins TRBV19 and TRBJ2-2; a possible D gene is TRBD1 (6 bases). CDR3 length equals 17 residues. V lost 2 bases and J 3 bases, leaving 16 bases between the germline ends. Germline assignment: CDR1 LNHDA and CDR2 SQIVND (reference sequence). The chain's CDR3 is CASSIPRAEGDTGELFF. The CDR3 DNA reads as TGTGCCAGTAGTATACCCAGGGCCGAGGGGGACACCGGGGAGCTGTTTTTT.

This clone was seen just once. This sequence joins TRBV11-2 and TRBJ2-7, with D hard to call. With 6 bases removed from V and 3 bases from J, the gap between germline ends came to 15 bases. Per germline, CDR1 SGHAT and CDR2 FQNNGV. The CDR3 contains 14 residues. In DNA, the CDR3 is TGTGCCAGCAGACCGAAGAAGGGCGTCTACGAGCAGTACTTC. Its protein product is CASRPKKGVYEQYF.

The chain employs TRBV9 and TRBJ2-3; D is undetermined. Trimming left V 5 bases short and J 2 bases short, with 18 bases between. Per the germline V gene, CDR1 is SGDLS and CDR2 is YYNGEE. The CDR3 loop spans 16 amino acids. The CDR3 region has the DNA TGTGCCAGCAGTCGTACCCTCGGACGGTTCACAGATACGCAGTATTTT. Translating gives CASSRTLGRFTDTQYF.

The CDR3 region has the DNA TGCGCCAGCAGCCCACAGAACTCTAACACTGAAGCTTTCTTT. Translated: CASSPQNSNTEAFF. The chain joins TRBV5-1 to TRBJ1-1; unclear D gene. The germline gives CDR1 SGHRS, CDR2 YFSETQ. The CDR3 has 14 amino acids. V was pared by 4 bases and J by 2 bases, with 12 bases between.

This clone has only one observation. V and J are TRBV7-2 and TRBJ1-6; no clear D gene. From germline, CDR1 is SGHTA and CDR2 FQGNSA. CDR3 size: 16 residues. Trimming shortened V by 1 base and J by 7 bases, and 14 bases separated the two germline ends. The CDR3 region is CASSLEARPGNSPLHF. The CDR3 nucleotides are TGTGCCAGCAGCTTAGAGGCACGGCCGGGCAATTCACCCCTCCACTTT.

The chain couples TRBV5-1 to TRBJ2-5; 8 nucleotides agree with TRBD1. Losses at the gene ends were 1 base for V and 4 bases for J; bases not matched to a gene: 6. CDR3 length: 15 residues. CDR1 SGHRS and CDR2 YFSETQ come from the germline V gene. The CDR3 here is CASSLSGQVPETQYF. Here the CDR3 DNA reads TGCGCCAGCAGCTTGTCGGGACAGGTCCCAGAGACCCAGTACTTC.

The chain couples TRBV19 to TRBJ1-2, with 11 positions matching TRBD1. CDR1 LNHDA and CDR2 SQIVND come from the germline V gene (reference sequence). V gave up 8 bases and J gave up 7 bases; unmatched junction bases: 9. CDR3 length: 14 amino acids. The CDR3 region is CASQEDRGRGGYTF. The CDR3 nucleotides are TGTGCCAGTCAAGAGGACAGGGGGCGCGGTGGCTACACCTTC.